The rows below give T cell receptor beta chains drawn from one sample of a study of cytomegalovirus exposure and HLA in healthy donors. Using immunoSEQ multiplex PCR, the repertoire was profiled, and TCRdb retains in-frame clones only, with some absent. The data show some 140,000 clones, approximately 80% seen once. Input material: PBMCs. Receptor source: a man aged 25-45 years in good health and CMV-seropositive. Both conserved end residues are part of each CDR3. A D gene is named only where the DNA matches it firmly. A clone size is listed for some rows: how often the clone was seen (once, few, many), or a class if it is expanded.

abundance	len	d_gene	v_gene	j_gene	CDR3nt	CDR3aa
once	11	NA	TRBV27	TRBJ2-1	TGTGCCAGCATGGGGGGATCTGAGCAGTTCTTC	CASMGGSEQFF
NA	15	NA	TRBV5-1	TRBJ1-4	TGCGCCAGCAGCCCGCAGGGTGTACCTAATGAAAAACTGTTTTTT	CASSPQGVPNEKLFF
few	13	NA	TRBV11-3	TRBJ2-1	TGTGCCAGCAGCACCCTAGCGTCTACGGAGCAGTTCTTC	CASSTLASTEQFF
few	15	NA	TRBV6-5	TRBJ2-7	TGTGCCAGCAGTTACTCGGGTCAGGTGACCTACGAGCAGTACTTC	CASSYSGQVTYEQYF
NA	15	TRBD2	TRBV30	TRBJ2-1	TGTGCCTGGAGTCTAGCGGGAGGAGGCTACAATGAGCAGTTCTTC	CAWSLAGGGYNEQFF
NA	15	TRBD1	TRBV5-4	TRBJ2-7	TGTGCCAGCAGTTCCCCGGGACAGGCCTCCTACGAGCAGTACTTC	CASSSPGQASYEQYF
NA	13	NA	TRBV5-4	TRBJ2-7	TGTGCCAGCAGCTTAAAGGGGATCGACGAGCAGTACTTC	CASSLKGIDEQYF
once	13	TRBD1	TRBV27	TRBJ1-1	TGTGCCAGCAGCTTTTCCGCGACAGGGATCGCTTTCTTT	CASSFSATGIAFF
NA	17	NA	TRBV6-1	TRBJ1-5	TGTGCCAGCAGTGAAGGTTTGGGGGCGCGTAGCAATCAGCCCCAGCATTTT	CASSEGLGARSNQPQHF
NA	13	NA	TRBV18	TRBJ2-5	TGTGCCAGCTCCTTACTTATTCAAGAGACCCAGTACTTC	CASSLLIQETQYF
few	14	TRBD1	TRBV7-9	TRBJ2-7	TGTTCCAGCAGCTATGGACAGGGGGCCTACGAGCAGTACTTC	CSSSYGQGAYEQYF
once	16	NA	TRBV9	TRBJ2-2	TGTGCCAGCAGCGTAGGGCACAGGTTAGAAACCGGGGAGCTGTTTTTT	CASSVGHRLETGELFF
few	17	TRBD1	TRBV4-2	TRBJ2-7	TGTGCCAGCAGCCAAGACATAGGGGGCCCCCCGTACTACGAGCAGTACTTC	CASSQDIGGPPYYEQYF
once	16	TRBD1	TRBV4-2	TRBJ2-2	TGTGCCAGCAGCCCCCCCGGGACAGGGGACACCGGGGAGCTGTTTTTT	CASSPPGTGDTGELFF
NA	19	TRBD2	TRBV27	TRBJ2-1	TGTGCCAGCAGTTCATTATATACATCGCCGGGACTAGCGGGAGATGGACAGTTCTTC	CASSSLYTSPGLAGDGQFF
NA	17	TRBD2	TRBV18	TRBJ2-5	TGTGCCAGCTCACCCCGAATGTGGACTAGCGGACAAGAGACCCAGTACTTC	CASSPRMWTSGQETQYF
NA	14	TRBD1	TRBV4-2	TRBJ2-7	TGTGCCAGCAGCCAAGATTGGGACAGGGATAGGCAGTACTTC	CASSQDWDRDRQYF
NA	15	TRBD2	TRBV18	TRBJ2-1	TGTGCCAGCTCGGCCGGGTTAGCGGGAGTCTATGAGCAGTTCTTC	CASSAGLAGVYEQFF
NA	15	TRBD1	TRBV7-9	TRBJ1-4	TGTGCCAGCAGCCCGCCGGACAGGGCGGTGGAAAAACTGTTTTTT	CASSPPDRAVEKLFF
NA	15	TRBD1	TRBV28	TRBJ2-2	TGTGCCAGCAGTTCCGGGACAGGGTACACCGGGGAGCTGTTTTTT	CASSSGTGYTGELFF
NA	16	NA	TRBV28	TRBJ2-5	TGTGCCAGCAGTTCTCCCGTCGGTTCCCACGGGGAGACCCAGTACTTC	CASSSPVGSHGETQYF
NA	14	NA	TRBV28	TRBJ1-1	TGTGCCAGCACCCCGGGAGGGGTTGTCGCTGAAGCTTTCTTT	CASTPGGVVAEAFF
NA	12	NA	TRBV13	TRBJ2-1	TGTGCCAGCAGCTATCCGGGGAATGAGCAGTTCTTC	CASSYPGNEQFF
NA	15	NA	TRBV21-1	TRBJ2-5	TGTGCCAGCAGCCGTTCTCCCAGGGTAGAAGAGACCCAGTACTTC	CASSRSPRVEETQYF
NA	14	TRBD2	TRBV9	TRBJ2-3	TGTGCCAGCAGCGTAGTTGGGGAGGGCGATACGCAGTATTTT	CASSVVGEGDTQYF
NA	15	TRBD2	TRBV7-2	TRBJ2-4	TGTGCCAGCAGCAAAAGCGGGAGTGGTACAGACATTCAGTACTTC	CASSKSGSGTDIQYF
NA	15	TRBD2	TRBV5-8	TRBJ2-1	TGTGCCAGCAGCTTTTCTAGCGGGAGGGGATCTTGGCAGTTCTTC	CASSFSSGRGSWQFF
NA	15	NA	TRBV5-1	TRBJ1-5	TGCGCCAGCAGCTTGGCTGGACATGGAGATCAGCCCCAGCATTTT	CASSLAGHGDQPQHF
NA	16	TRBD1	TRBV7-9	TRBJ2-5	TGTTCCAGCAGCTTAGGAGCAGGGGGCTTGCAAGAGACCCAGTACTTC	CSSSLGAGGLQETQYF
NA	14	NA	TRBV9	TRBJ2-7	TGTGCCAGCAGCGTAGAGTCGGTTTCCTACGAGCAGTACTTC	CASSVESVSYEQYF
NA	14	TRBD1	TRBV30	TRBJ1-4	TGTGCCTGGAGTGTACAACAGGGGTATGAAAAACTGTTTTTT	CAWSVQQGYEKLFF
NA	16	NA	TRBV28	TRBJ2-2	TGTGCCAGCAGTCCCCCTCTGACAGCGAACACCGGGGAGCTGTTTTTT	CASSPPLTANTGELFF
NA	14	TRBD1	TRBV19	TRBJ1-1	TGTGCCAGTACCGAAACCATGGGGGACAGGACGGCTTTCTTT	CASTETMGDRTAFF
NA	15	TRBD1	TRBV7-9	TRBJ2-7	TGTGCCAGCAGCTCTACCGACAGGGGGCCCTACGAGCAGTACTTC	CASSSTDRGPYEQYF
NA	14	TRBD2	TRBV13	TRBJ2-7	TGTGCCAGCAGCTTAGGCGGGAGGGCCGGCGAGCAGTACTTC	CASSLGGRAGEQYF
NA	17	TRBD2	TRBV5-1	TRBJ2-1	TGCGCCAGCAGCTTGGTTGGGACTAGCGGGGGCTACAATGAGCAGTTCTTC	CASSLVGTSGGYNEQFF
NA	17	NA	TRBV1	TRBJ1-5	TGCACCAGCAGCCAAGGGCAGGGATCGGGTATCAATCAGCCCCAGCATTTT	CTSSQGQGSGINQPQHF